This TCR beta chain stems from a study of regulatory T cells in long-lasting Graves disease. Specified time point: persistent/refractory GD, antithyroid drugs over 5 years with positive TRAb. Extracted PBMC RNA gave rise to the TCR library. Study results and limitations: New patients shared approximately 970 public clonotypes, and persistent patients shared more, with 2,741. There were preferences for TRBV28, TRBJ1-2 and TRBJ2-5 in persistent disease. Those with persistent Graves' had less TCR diversity than newly diagnosed patients.

The length of the CDR3 is 12 residues. The germline V gene has CDR1 KGHSH and CDR2 LQKENI. The V end was cut by 2 bases, the J end by 3 bases, with 5 bases between. This clonotype was observed many times. What it recognizes is unknown. Relying on iRepertoire HTBI primers and Arm-PCR of CDR3 regions, the team built TCR beta libraries. TCRdb passed the multiplex PCR reads through MiXCR, listing each CDR3 protein once. The sample lists 350,000 to 500,000 distinct CDR3 sequences; roughly 21% were seen once. Sequencing was performed on peripheral blood mononuclear cells (PBMCs), taken when the disease was refractory, from a patient treated with antithyroid drugs. V is TRBV18 and J is TRBJ2-7; D is uncertain. This clonotype was obtained from a female donor with Graves disease. In DNA, the CDR3 is TGTGCCAGCTCACCAAACGTCTACGAGCAGTACTTC. This sequence encodes CASSPNVYEQYF.